Listed here is a single TCR beta chain. The antigen is undetermined. The data are from a study of blood T cells in healthy people across ages. Whole-study results and caveats: Strong correlation existed between TCR beta diversity and naive T cell percentage.

A second PCR of 7 to 11 cycles used a sample-barcoded 5' primer and a J-beta primer mix. TCRdb itself ran the 5' RACE reads through MiXCR, one entry per CDR3 protein. The sample yields almost 550,000 distinct CDR3 sequences, approximately 25% seen once. CDR3 length equals 14 residues. V lost 6 bases to trimming and J lost 10 bases, with 16 bases between them. Germline V gene sequence: CDR1 MNHNY, CDR2 SVGAGI (reference sequence). These data were likewise used in another study, on T cells of mothers and their children.

Sample: blood. This receptor was taken from a boy aged 5 to 17 in good health. This rearrangement joins TRBV6-6 to TRBJ1-6; weak D call: TRBD1 (6 bases). The DNA for the CDR3 is TGTGCCAGCAGCCTGAGGGGGGGGAGCTCACCCCTCCACTTT. As protein: CASSLRGGSSPLHF.